These 21 T cell receptor beta chains were all obtained from the same sample, sequenced in a study of metastatic and nonmetastatic thyroid tumors. TCRdb reprocessed the PCR reads using MiXCR. The table shows 46,000 or so clones, with roughly 16% occurring only once. Before thyroid surgery, none of the patients had received any treatment. The material sequenced was blood. The receptors stem from a female donor with papillary thyroid cancer or a benign thyroid nodule (not recorded which). Some clones in this sample may be carry-over from other donors' samples.

Sample share makes this clone medium-sized (0.01 to 0.1%). The rearrangement uses TRBV6-1 and TRBJ2-7; TRBD1 aligns across 7 bases. Unmatched junction bases numbered 11, after V lost 7 bases and J lost 2 bases. The CDR3 sequence is 15 residues long. Looked up from germline, CDR1 is MNHNS and CDR2 is SASEGT. For the CDR3, the DNA is TGTGCCAGCATAAAAAAGGGGGCTACGGCCTACGAGCAGTACTTC. It translates to CASIKKGATAYEQYF.

There are a few counts of this clone. The V and J genes are TRBV6-1 and TRBJ1-2, with no clear D. This CDR3 region has 12 residues. Trimming left V 0 bases short and J 5 bases short, with 4 bases between. Germline CDR1 is MNHNS and CDR2 is SASEGT. CDR3 bases: TGTGCCAGCAGTGAAGCTGGATATGGCTACACCTTC. The encoded protein is CASSEAGYGYTF.

In its sample, this clone was seen many times. The chain combines TRBV7-3 with TRBJ1-3; D call uncertain. This CDR3 spans 14 amino acids. V dropped 2 bases and J dropped 4 bases, with 9 bases sitting between them. CDR1 and CDR2 from the germline V gene are SGHTA and FQGTGA. The DNA of the CDR3 is TGTGCCAGCAGCTTAGGGGTGGGAGGAAACACCATATATTTT. Protein: CASSLGVGGNTIYF.

This clone was recorded a few times. A single base separates this from a much larger clone, so it may be a read error. This CDR3 is CASSSWLEGGRETQYF. The DNA for the CDR3 is TGTGCCAGCAGTTCGTGGCTAGAGGGGGGGCGAGAGACCCAGTACTTC. The rearrangement links TRBV6-1 to TRBJ2-5; TRBD2 might be the D (7 bases). V was clipped by 5 bases and J by 4 bases, with 20 bases between them. CDR1 is MNHNS, CDR2 SASEGT, per germline. The CDR3 consists of 16 residues.

Many counts were recorded for this clone. The chain has TRBV7-2 and TRBJ2-2; D is undetermined. V was clipped by 0 bases and J by 8 bases, with 13 bases between them. The germline V gene encodes CDR1 SGHTA and CDR2 FQGNSA. CDR3 length: 15 amino acids. CDR3 nucleotides: TGTGCCAGCAGCTTAGCCTTAGACGGAGATGGGGAGCTGTTTTTT. Translated: CASSLALDGDGELFF.

This clone was seen at least ten times. The chain combines TRBV12-5 with TRBJ1-5; maybe TRBD1 (5 bases). Germline V CDR1 and CDR2: LGHNT, FRNRAP. Trimming left V 8 bases short and J 3 bases short, with 17 bases between. The length of the CDR3 is 15 residues. The DNA for the CDR3 is TGTGCTAGTACCAGGGAGGGCACGGTCAATCAGCCCCAGCATTTT. It yields the protein CASTREGTVNQPQHF.

At least ten counts were recorded for this clone. This rearrangement joins TRBV7-2 to TRBJ2-1; D gene unclear. The germline CDR1 and CDR2 sequences are SGHTA and FQGNSA. V was trimmed by 1 base and J by 5 bases, leaving 9 bases between them. The CDR3 loop spans 14 amino acids. CDR3 in DNA: TGTGCCAGCAGCTTAGTCTATGCGAACAATGAGCAGTTCTTC. The encoded protein is CASSLVYANNEQFF.

This clone was seen more than once but under ten times. Its ends do not fully match the called genes, so a read error is possible. This chain links TRBV6-4 with TRBJ2-3; the D gene is possibly TRBD1 (6 bases). CDR1 is MRHNA and CDR2 is SNTAGT in the germline V gene. CDR3 size: 13 residues. The CDR3 here is CVSTTGSADTQYF. In DNA, the CDR3 is TGTGTCAGCACCACAGGGAGTGCGGATACGCAGTATTTT.

A note on this clone: This clone may be a read error of a much larger clone one base away. The same CDR3 is also encoded by other DNA sequences in this sample. The rearrangement joins TRBV11-2 to TRBJ1-3; D is ambiguous. This CDR3 comprises 15 residues. The V gene's germline CDR1 is SGHAT and CDR2 FQNNGV. V was trimmed by 8 bases and J by 0 bases, leaving 14 bases between them. The CDR3 region has the DNA TGTGCCAGCGGCCCACGGGATGTCTCTGGAAACACCATATATTTT. Translation gives CASGPRDVSGNTIYF. Variable domain in full (rest from reference TRBV11-2 and TRBJ1-3): EAGVAQSPRYKIIEKRQSVAFWCNPISGHATLYWYQQILGQGPKLLIQFQNNGVVDDSQLPKDRFSAERLKGVDSTLKIQPAKLEDSAVYLCASGPRDVSGNTIYFGEGSWLTVV.

This clone has ten or more counts. V is TRBV19 and J is TRBJ1-2; no firm D call. The germline V and J ends were trimmed by 5 bases and 8 bases, with 12 bases remaining between them. CDR1 LNHDA and CDR2 SQIVND come from the germline V gene (reference sequence). CDR3 size: 12 residues. CDR3 amino acids: CASSRRPSGYTF. CDR3 in DNA: TGTGCCAGTAGTCGGCGTCCCTCCGGCTACACCTTC.

This clone was found a few times. The chain uses TRBV12-3 or TRBV12-4 and TRBJ2-2; 13 bases map to TRBD2. The CDR3 is 13 amino acids. Trimming cost V 7 bases and J 15 bases; bases outside gene matches: 8. For the CDR3, the DNA is TGTGCCAGCATTACTAGCGGGAGGGCTCGGGTGTTTTTT. Its protein is CASITSGRARVFF.

The V gene is TRBV20-1, the J gene TRBJ2-5; D gene uncertain. Trimming took off 1 base at V and 1 base at J, with 10 bases between the two ends. This CDR3 is built from 14 residues. Germline-derived CDR1 and CDR2 are DFQATT and SNEGSKA (reference sequence). The CDR3 coding sequence is TGCAGTGCTAGAGCTTCGAACCTCCAAGAGACCCAGTACTTC. Its protein product is CSARASNLQETQYF.

This clone was observed many times. V and J are TRBV11-2 and TRBJ1-2; possible D gene TRBD1, 5 bases. Trimming pared 1 base from V and 3 bases from J, leaving 12 bases between. The CDR3 has 15 residues. CDR1 and CDR2 (germline): SGHAT, FQNNGV. CDR3 region: CASSLVGVRDYGYTF. DNA of the CDR3: TGTGCCAGCAGCTTAGTGGGGGTGCGGGACTATGGCTACACCTTC. Supplemented by reference TRBV11-2 and TRBJ1-2, the full variable domain reads EAGVAQSPRYKIIEKRQSVAFWCNPISGHATLYWYQQILGQGPKLLIQFQNNGVVDDSQLPKDRFSAERLKGVDSTLKIQPAKLEDSAVYLCASSLVGVRDYGYTFGSGTRLTVV.

The sample holds a few counts of this clone. This chain links TRBV12-3 or TRBV12-4 with TRBJ1-5; D is uncertain. The CDR3 has 13 residues. The V gene lost 5 bases and the J gene lost 5 bases, with 10 bases spanning the gap. The CDR3 sequence is CASSAWDDQPQHF. CDR3 nucleotides: TGTGCCAGCAGTGCGTGGGATGATCAGCCCCAGCATTTT.

There are many counts of this clone. The rearrangement uses TRBV7-7 and TRBJ2-3, with 7 nucleotides matching TRBD2. This CDR3 has 17 amino acids. The germline V gene encodes CDR1 SSHAT and CDR2 FNYEAQ (reference sequence). V was pared by 5 bases and J by 6 bases, with 17 bases of the junction left unmatched. CDR3 in amino acids: CASSLGLAAPLRDTQYF. The DNA of the CDR3 is TGTGCCAGCAGCCTAGGGCTAGCGGCCCCCCTAAGGGATACGCAGTATTTT.

This clone has a count of ten or more. The chain links TRBV18 to TRBJ1-6; no definite D call. The CDR3 contains 15 residues. Germline CDR1 reads KGHSH; CDR2 reads LQKENI. Trimming removed 6 bases at V and 0 bases at J, with 9 bases between. The CDR3 DNA reads as TGTGCCAGCTCGCTAGAGAGCTCCTATAATTCACCCCTCCACTTT. Translated: CASSLESSYNSPLHF.

This clone was found many times. The chain combines TRBV2 with TRBJ2-7, with 9 bases matching TRBD2. The CDR3 consists of 15 residues. Germline V gene lookup returns CDR1 SNHLY and CDR2 FYNNEI. V lost 0 bases to trimming and J lost 7 bases; unmatched junction nucleotides: 7. The CDR3 DNA sequence: TGTGCCAGCAGTGAAGCTAGCGGGAGAAAGGGGGAGCAGTACTTC. This codes for CASSEASGRKGEQYF.

There are many counts of this clone. The chain links TRBV27 to TRBJ2-5; TRBD2 matches 7 bases. The length of the CDR3 is 15 residues. The germline V gene encodes CDR1 MNHEY and CDR2 SMNVEV (reference sequence). The V segment lost 0 bases and the J segment 5 bases; nucleotides outside the gene matches: 6. This CDR3 reads CASSLSWGGGETQYF. CDR3 coding DNA: TGTGCCAGCAGTTTATCGTGGGGGGGAGGGGAGACCCAGTACTTC.

This clone was counted at least ten times. V gene TRBV27 combines with J gene TRBJ2-5, with 11 bases aligning to TRBD1. This CDR3 is 15 amino acids long. Germline V lookup: CDR1 MNHEY, CDR2 SMNVEV (reference sequence). Germline trimming cut 5 bases from V and 5 bases from J; bases unmatched to any gene: 7. The CDR3 DNA reads TGTGCCAGCAGTCTGGGGACAGGGGGACAGGAGACCCAGTACTTC. Protein sequence: CASSLGTGGQETQYF.

In this sample, this clone turned up many times. This chain connects TRBV5-4 to TRBJ2-2, with 15 bases lining up with TRBD2. Germline assignment: CDR1 SGHNT and CDR2 YYREEE (reference sequence). V dropped 2 bases and J dropped 5; count of bases not matched to a gene: 7. The CDR3 sequence is 18 residues long. The CDR3 coding sequence is TGTGCCAGCAGCTTCTCCGGGACTAGCGGGAGGAAAACCGGGGAGCTGTTTTTT. Amino acid sequence: CASSFSGTSGRKTGELFF. The variable domain in full, completed from reference TRBV5-4 and TRBJ2-2, reads ETGVTQSPTHLIKTRGQQVTLRCSSQSGHNTVSWYQQALGQGPQFIFQYYREEENGRGNFPPRFSGLQFPNYSSELNVNALELDDSALYLCASSFSGTSGRKTGELFFGEGSRLTVL.

This clone occurred a few times. A much larger clone sits a single nucleotide away, making a read error possible. This chain links TRBV20-1 with TRBJ2-1; D gene uncertain. The CDR3 loop spans 11 amino acids. V was cut by 4 bases and J by 8 bases, with 9 bases left in between. Germline V gene data show CDR1 as DFQATT and CDR2 as SNEGSKA (reference sequence). CDR3 in amino acids: CSAKDFDEQFF. The CDR3 bases are TGCAGTGCTAAAGATTTCGATGAGCAGTTCTTC.